This T cell receptor (beta chain) was sequenced in a study of T cells in Graves' hyperthyroidism and ophthalmopathy. In its sample, this clonotype was seen a few times. V was pared by 2 bases and J by 3 bases, with 11 bases between. CDR3 size: 14 residues. Germline values: CDR1 SGHTA, CDR2 FQGNSA. RNA transcripts were the template for amplifying TCR beta CDR3 regions. First-round RT-PCR with HTBI primers amplified the TCR CDR3 region. TCRdb passed the multiplex PCR reads through MiXCR, listing each CDR3 protein once. This repertoire shows approximately 870,000 distinct CDR3 sequences, over 35% found once; its top ten account for 8.9%.

Sequencing input: blood. J is TRBJ2-7 and V is TRBV7-2; D gene uncertain. This clonotype was obtained from a young man with Graves' hyperthyroidism. Here the CDR3 reads CASSLLADYYEQYF. In nucleotides, the CDR3 is TGTGCCAGCAGCTTACTCGCGGATTACTACGAGCAGTACTTC.